This TCR beta chain was profiled in a study of blood T cell repertoires in COVID-19. Study-wide background: Specimens from acute and convalescent COVID-19 originated in the United States, Italy and Spain. PBMCs, B-cell-depleted T cells, or T cells were the source of the cDNA or gDNA that made up the material.

CDR3 length: 16 amino acids. J lost 3 bases, V lost 6 bases, and 6 bases had no gene match. Germline lookup yields CDR1 SNHLY and CDR2 FYNNEI. Original methodology: Nucleated cell number was recorded as an estimate derived from reference gene primer amplification. Sequencing used immunoSEQ multiplex PCR; TCRdb keeps in-frame clones, though not all of them. V, J and clone size were drawn from that table, and D and trimming were deduced from the DNA. This sample has under 120,000 clones, with 69% found just once. V usage is TRBV2 and J usage is TRBJ2-3; TRBD2 matches at 13 bases. The source of this sequence is a man at least 80 years old with acute or convalescent COVID-19. Sequences were obtained from peripheral blood. Written as DNA, the CDR3 is TGTGCCAGCAGGGGACTAGCGGGGACCCGTACAGATACGCAGTATTTT. Its translation is CASRGLAGTRTDTQYF.